This T cell receptor beta chain was observed in a study of cytomegalovirus exposure and HLA in healthy donors. Germline V gene lookup returns CDR1 SQVTM and CDR2 ANQGSEA. The CDR3 is 13 residues long. The ends lost 7 bases at V and 1 base at J; junction bases unmatched: 5. This table comes from immunoSEQ multiplex PCR, and its TCRdb copy is limited to in-frame clones, with some not included. Seen here are around 230,000 clones, roughly 86% observed once, and the top ten hold roughly 1.2%. Donors were drawn from the roughly 130-subject validation cohort, separate from the roughly 700-subject first cohort.

This TCR was sampled from a woman aged 25 to 39 in good health and CMV-seropositive. This sequence joins TRBV29-1 and TRBJ2-5, with 8 bases matching TRBD2. Sequenced input: PBMCs. The CDR3 here is CSAGGGVQETQYF. CDR3 in DNA: TGCAGCGCGGGGGGGGGAGTCCAAGAGACCCAGTACTTC.